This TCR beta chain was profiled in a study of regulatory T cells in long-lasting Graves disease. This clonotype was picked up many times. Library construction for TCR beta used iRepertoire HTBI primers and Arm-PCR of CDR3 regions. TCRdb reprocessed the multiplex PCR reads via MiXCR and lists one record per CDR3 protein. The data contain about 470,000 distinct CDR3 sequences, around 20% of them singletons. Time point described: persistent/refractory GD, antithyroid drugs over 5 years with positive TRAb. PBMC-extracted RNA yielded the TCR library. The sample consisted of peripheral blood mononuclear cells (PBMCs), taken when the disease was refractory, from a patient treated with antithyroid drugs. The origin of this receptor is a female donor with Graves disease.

CDR3 amino acids: CASGGHGGDQETQYF. The CDR3 nucleotides read TGTGCCAGCGGAGGCCACGGGGGGGACCAAGAGACCCAGTACTTC. The J gene is TRBJ2-5, the V gene TRBV9; TRBD2 matches at 8 bases. With V trimmed by 7 bases and J by 0 bases, 8 bases remained unmatched. This CDR3 has 15 amino acids. Germline CDR1 is SGDLS and CDR2 is YYNGEE.